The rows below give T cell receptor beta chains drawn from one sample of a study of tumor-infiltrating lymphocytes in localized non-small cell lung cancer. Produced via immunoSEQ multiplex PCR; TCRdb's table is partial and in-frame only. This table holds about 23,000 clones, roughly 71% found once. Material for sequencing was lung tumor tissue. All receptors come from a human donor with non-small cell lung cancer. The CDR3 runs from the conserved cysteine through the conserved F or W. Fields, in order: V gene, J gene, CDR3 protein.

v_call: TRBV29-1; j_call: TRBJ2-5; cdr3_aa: CSVLTSQSETQYF
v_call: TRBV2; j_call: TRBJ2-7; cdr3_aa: CASRDEGYEQYF
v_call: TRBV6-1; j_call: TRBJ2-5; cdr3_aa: CASITQYF
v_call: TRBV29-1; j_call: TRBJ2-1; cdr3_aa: CSLSGGSYNEQFF
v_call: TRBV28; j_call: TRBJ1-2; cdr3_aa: CASSLMMSIGGYGYTF
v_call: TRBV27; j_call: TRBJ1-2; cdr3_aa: CASSLAGPSYGYTF
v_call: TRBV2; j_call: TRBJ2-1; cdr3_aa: CASRGRSSYNEQFF
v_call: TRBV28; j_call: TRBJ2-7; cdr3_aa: CASSSAGRLDEQYF
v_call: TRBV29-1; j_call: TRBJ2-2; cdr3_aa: CSVGVPSNTGELFF
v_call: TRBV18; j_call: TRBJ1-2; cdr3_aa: CASSPPILQGEGGYTF
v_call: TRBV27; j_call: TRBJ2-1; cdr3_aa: CASSRRTGNSYNEQFF
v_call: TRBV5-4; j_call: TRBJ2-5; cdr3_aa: CASSGGTSGRQETQYF
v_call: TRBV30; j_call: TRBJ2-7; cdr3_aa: CAWRPREGRQYF
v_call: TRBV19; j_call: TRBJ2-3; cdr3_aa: CASSTRRALTNTQYF
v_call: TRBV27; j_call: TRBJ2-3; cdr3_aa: CASSLISGAFSTDTQYF
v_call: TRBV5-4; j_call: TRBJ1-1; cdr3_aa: CASSAGPRWGTEAFF
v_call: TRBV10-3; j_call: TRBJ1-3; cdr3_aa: CAISESEGNTIYF
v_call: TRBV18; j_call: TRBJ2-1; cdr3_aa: CASSLDFWREGLNEQFF
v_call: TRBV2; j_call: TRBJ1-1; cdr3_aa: CASSGTGHTEAFF
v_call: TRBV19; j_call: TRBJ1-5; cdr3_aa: CASSPRQGVSNQPQHF